This T cell receptor (beta chain) was sequenced in a study of metastatic and nonmetastatic thyroid tumors. None of the patients had undergone any treatment ahead of thyroid surgery. This clone was seen at least ten times. Trimming removed 8 bases at V and 1 base at J, with 21 bases between. Germline V gene sequence: CDR1 LNHDA, CDR2 SQIVND (reference sequence). This CDR3 contains 17 residues. TCRdb re-analyzed the PCR reads using MiXCR. In the table there are fewer than 45,000 clones, 20% of which are singletons. This chain connects TRBV19 to TRBJ1-5, with unresolved D. This TCR was recovered from a female donor with papillary thyroid cancer or a benign thyroid nodule (not recorded which). Some clones in this sample may be carry-over from other donors' samples. Sequences were obtained from blood. The DNA of the CDR3 is TGTGCCAGTGCCGTAGGCCGGAGCGTGGCGAGCAATCAGCCCCAGCATTTT. It yields the protein CASAVGRSVASNQPQHF. Supplemented by reference TRBV19 and TRBJ1-5, the full variable domain reads DGGITQSPKYLFRKEGQNVTLSCEQNLNHDAMYWYRQDPGQGLRLIYYSQIVNDFQKGDIAEGYSVSREKKESFPLTVTSAQKNPTAFYLCASAVGRSVASNQPQHFGDGTRLSIL.